A selection of T cell receptor beta chains follows, all from one sample in a study of blood T cell repertoires in COVID-19. Sequencing was performed with immunoSEQ multiplex PCR; in TCRdb, only in-frame clones are kept and a portion is missing. The sample comprises tens of thousands of clones, about 90% of which are singletons, and around 8.3% rests with the top ten. The sequenced sample was peripheral blood. The receptors come from a human donor with active COVID-19. The donor label of this sample is uncertain. Each CDR3 is given with its conserved first and last residue.

>TRBJ2-7|TRBV10-3
CAISESPSANSYEQYF
>TRBJ2-3|TRBV9
CASSVERTGPTDTQYF
>TRBJ2-1|TRBV4-3
CASSQGASGGPSYNEQFF
>TRBJ2-3|TRBV5-1
CASSSPEVRTDTQYF
>TRBJ2-3|TRBV12-3/TRBV12-4
CASSSPKSTQYF
>TRBJ1-2|TRBV10-3
CALEEGGLKGYTF
>TRBJ2-2|TRBV30
CAWSVAEQGAIGELFF
>TRBJ2-7|TRBV4-3
CASSFAGTSYEQYF
>TRBJ1-4|TRBV9
CASSVGGDEKLFF
>TRBJ2-3|TRBV4-2
CASSQIKDTQYF
>TRBJ1-2|TRBV5-8
CASSRDGTYGYTF
>TRBJ2-1|TRBV11-2
CASSLVSRGYNEQFF
>TRBJ2-6|TRBV7-6
CASTSNSGANVLTF
>TRBJ2-3|TRBV21-1
CASSPPCPFERYF
>TRBJ2-1|TRBV5-4
CASRTGGPAYNEQFF
>TRBJ2-1|TRBV24-1
CATSVAGVNEQFF
>TRBJ1-1|TRBV7-2
CASSLTGVTEAFF
>TRBJ2-5|TRBV13
CASSSGLAQETQYF
>TRBJ2-7|TRBV27
CASRAGTGHEQYF
>TRBJ2-5|TRBV30
CAWSGGETQYF
>TRBJ1-6|TRBV6-6
CASSRVSSSYNSPLHF
>TRBJ1-5|TRBV2
CASSTGVGNQPQHF
>TRBJ2-3|TRBV11-2
CASSLSTSGSGDTQYF
>TRBJ1-4|TRBV6-5
CASTKGGSNEKLFF
>TRBJ2-2|TRBV19
CASSISGPGELFF
>TRBJ2-1|TRBV20-1
CSASGGGSLNEQFF
>TRBJ1-2|TRBV7-3
CASSKQGDYGYTF
>TRBJ2-1|TRBV18
CASSPQESEQFF
>TRBJ2-5|TRBV28
CASSSWTSGKETQYF
>TRBJ1-1|TRBV3-1/TRBV3-2
CASSQFGQGHTEAFF
>TRBJ2-1|TRBV19
CASSIKGASGGANEQFF
>TRBJ2-3|TRBV19
CASSLQGSDTQYF
>TRBJ2-5|TRBV7-9
CASSTPSVQYF
>TRBJ1-2|TRBV4-1
CASSQPRQMYYGYTF
>TRBJ1-2|TRBV3-1/TRBV3-2
CASSLGQFYGYTF
>TRBJ2-6|TRBV10-2
CASSDPSANVLTF
>TRBJ2-3|TRBV9
CASSVPRQGNPSWGTDTQYF
>TRBJ2-1|TRBV9
CASSGRTGTSYNEQFF
>TRBJ2-3|TRBV5-4
CASSSGLASADTQYF
>TRBJ2-1|TRBV12-5
CASGLPRHEQFF
>TRBJ2-1|TRBV28
CATLLFRTSHEQFF
>TRBJ1-2|TRBV6-1
CASSEAGGRGNYGYTF
>TRBJ2-5|TRBV11-2
CASSQLRTSGETQYF
>TRBJ1-5|TRBV4-3
CASSPYRDSNQPQHF
>TRBJ1-1|TRBV6-5
CASSKQGTGEAFF
>TRBJ1-4|TRBV19
CASSIIFGQWLEKLFF
>TRBJ2-2|TRBV11-3
CASSRGSAGDTGELFF
>TRBJ2-1|TRBV7-2
CASSLGTEYNEQFF
>TRBJ1-1|TRBV5-6
CASSSFTTGIGGEAFF
>TRBJ2-1|TRBV7-2
CASSSLLAGGGNEQFF
>TRBJ1-1|TRBV19
CASSITPGQGANTEAFF
>TRBJ2-7|TRBV7-2
CASSLVSSYEQYF
>TRBJ2-3|TRBV7-3
CASSLAGGSTDTQYF
>TRBJ2-1|TRBV2
CAFLAGATNEQFF
>TRBJ1-5|TRBV4-3
CASSQDPPGSNQPQHF